The present TCR beta chain was sequenced within a study of blood T cell repertoires in COVID-19. About the study: Acute-phase and convalescent COVID-19 samples originated in the United States, Italy and Spain.

The CDR3 runs to 15 residues. CDR1 is SGHKS, CDR2 YYEKEE, per germline (reference sequence). Between the trimmed V and J ends, which lost 0 bases and 5 bases, there was a span of 14 bases. As originally analysed: Estimation of nucleated cell counts was performed using reference gene primer amplification. Profiled with immunoSEQ multiplex PCR; TCRdb holds only in-frame clones, not every one. That table supplies the V and J calls and clone size; D and trimming were determined from the DNA. The sample yields 35,000 to 45,000 clones, 88% seen once. The sequenced material came from peripheral blood. This TCR was sampled from a human donor in a cohort sampled during active COVID-19. The V gene is TRBV5-5, the J gene TRBJ1-2; no reliable D call. CDR3 region: CASSLVESTWYGYTF. In DNA form, the CDR3 reads TGTGCCAGCAGCTTGGTGGAGAGCACTTGGTATGGCTACACCTTC.